This is a list of T cell receptor beta chains from one sample in a study of blood T cell repertoires in COVID-19. Measured with immunoSEQ multiplex PCR; TCRdb has only the in-frame clones, and not every one. The table shows about 250,000 clones, with roughly 91% occurring only once. Material: PBMCs or T cells enriched from blood (not recorded which). All receptors come from a man aged 35-49 years who had recovered from COVID-19. Both conserved end residues are part of each CDR3. A D gene is named only where the DNA matches it firmly. The listing skips clone size in some rows; elsewhere it reads once, few, many or a size class.

v_call: TRBV24-1
clone_size: .
j_call: TRBJ1-2
d_call: .
cdr3_nt: TGTGCCACCAGTGACCGTCCCACAGGGCCCTCCTATGGCTACACCTTC
cdr3_aa: CATSDRPTGPSYGYTF

v_call: TRBV5-6
clone_size: once
j_call: TRBJ2-1
d_call: .
cdr3_nt: TGTGCCAGCAGCTTCGGGGGGCAGATCCCCTACAATGAGCAGTTCTTC
cdr3_aa: CASSFGGQIPYNEQFF

v_call: TRBV7-3
clone_size: .
j_call: TRBJ2-2
d_call: TRBD1
cdr3_nt: TGTGCCAGCAGCCTGGGGACAGCTAACACCGGGGAGCTGTTTTTT
cdr3_aa: CASSLGTANTGELFF

v_call: TRBV11-2
clone_size: .
j_call: TRBJ2-2
d_call: TRBD2
cdr3_nt: TGTGCCAGCAGCCTCGTGTCTAGCGGAGGGTACACCGGGGAGCTGTTTTTT
cdr3_aa: CASSLVSSGGYTGELFF

v_call: TRBV30
clone_size: .
j_call: TRBJ1-6
d_call: .
cdr3_nt: TGTGCCTGGACCCAAACAGGGAATTCACCCCTCCACTTT
cdr3_aa: CAWTQTGNSPLHF

v_call: TRBV6-5
clone_size: .
j_call: TRBJ1-5
d_call: .
cdr3_nt: TGTGCCAGCAGTTACTCGACGGGGTATAGCAATCAGCCCCAGCATTTT
cdr3_aa: CASSYSTGYSNQPQHF

v_call: TRBV19
clone_size: .
j_call: TRBJ2-7
d_call: .
cdr3_nt: TGTGCCAGTAGTCCCAGGGGGGTCTACGAGCAGTACTTC
cdr3_aa: CASSPRGVYEQYF

v_call: TRBV27
clone_size: once
j_call: TRBJ1-6
d_call: .
cdr3_nt: TGTGCCATCGCAGCGAGCCCCTATAATTCACCCCTCCACTTT
cdr3_aa: CAIAASPYNSPLHF

v_call: TRBV28
clone_size: .
j_call: TRBJ2-5
d_call: .
cdr3_nt: TGTGCCAGCAGTTTACGACAGCCCTCGTGGGGGACCCAGTACTTC
cdr3_aa: CASSLRQPSWGTQYF

v_call: TRBV11-1
clone_size: .
j_call: TRBJ1-6
d_call: TRBD1
cdr3_nt: TGTGCCAGCACCATAAGAGAACCAGGGGGGCTCCACTTT
cdr3_aa: CASTIREPGGLHF

v_call: TRBV18
clone_size: once
j_call: TRBJ1-2
d_call: TRBD1
cdr3_nt: TGTGCCAGCTCACCAGCGGGACAGGTGAACTATGGCTACACCTTC
cdr3_aa: CASSPAGQVNYGYTF

v_call: TRBV18
clone_size: .
j_call: TRBJ2-5
d_call: .
cdr3_nt: TGTGCCAGCTCACCAACAACCACGGAGACCCAGTACTTC
cdr3_aa: CASSPTTTETQYF

v_call: TRBV7-3
clone_size: .
j_call: TRBJ2-1
d_call: .
cdr3_nt: TGTGCCAGCAGCTTAAGTCGAAGCCCCCTCGGCTACAATGAGCAGTTCTTC
cdr3_aa: CASSLSRSPLGYNEQFF

v_call: TRBV29-1
clone_size: .
j_call: TRBJ2-1
d_call: .
cdr3_nt: TGCAGCGTTGGGGCTATCTACAATGAGCAGTTCTTC
cdr3_aa: CSVGAIYNEQFF

v_call: TRBV18
clone_size: .
j_call: TRBJ1-2
d_call: .
cdr3_nt: TGTGCCAGCTCACCGAGTAGGCCGGACACGGACTATGGCTACACCTTC
cdr3_aa: CASSPSRPDTDYGYTF

v_call: TRBV18
clone_size: .
j_call: TRBJ1-1
d_call: TRBD1
cdr3_nt: TGTGCCAGCTCACCCCAAGGACAGGGTAGTGAAGCTTTCTTT
cdr3_aa: CASSPQGQGSEAFF

v_call: TRBV5-1
clone_size: few
j_call: TRBJ2-5
d_call: .
cdr3_nt: TGCGCCAGCAGCTTACCGGGGGATACCCAGTACTTC
cdr3_aa: CASSLPGDTQYF

v_call: TRBV20-1
clone_size: .
j_call: TRBJ2-7
d_call: TRBD1
cdr3_nt: TGCAGTGCTAGTCCCGGGACAGAGCTCTACGAGCAGTACTTC
cdr3_aa: CSASPGTELYEQYF

v_call: TRBV11-2
clone_size: .
j_call: TRBJ2-5
d_call: TRBD2
cdr3_nt: TGTGCCAGCAGCTTAGGAATAGCGGGAGAGACCCAGTACTTC
cdr3_aa: CASSLGIAGETQYF

v_call: TRBV19
clone_size: .
j_call: TRBJ2-6
d_call: .
cdr3_nt: TGTGCCAGTAGTAGACCCAGGGCAACGGGGGCCAACGTCCTGACTTTC
cdr3_aa: CASSRPRATGANVLTF

v_call: TRBV11-3
clone_size: .
j_call: TRBJ2-2
d_call: TRBD1
cdr3_nt: TGTGCCAGCAGCTGGACAGGTGACGTCTCCAACACCGGGGAGCTGTTTTTT
cdr3_aa: CASSWTGDVSNTGELFF

v_call: TRBV2
clone_size: .
j_call: TRBJ1-2
d_call: .
cdr3_nt: TGTGCCAGCAGTGCCCAGGGCATTAACTATGGCTACACCTTC
cdr3_aa: CASSAQGINYGYTF

v_call: TRBV7-2
clone_size: medium-sized
j_call: TRBJ1-5
d_call: .
cdr3_nt: TGTGCCAGCAGCCTGGCGGGCGGACCCAATCAGCCCCAGCATTTT
cdr3_aa: CASSLAGGPNQPQHF

v_call: TRBV7-9
clone_size: .
j_call: TRBJ1-4
d_call: TRBD1
cdr3_nt: TGTGCCAGCAGCTTAGCGGGGGGACAGAATGAAAAACTGTTTTTT
cdr3_aa: CASSLAGGQNEKLFF

v_call: TRBV19
clone_size: .
j_call: TRBJ1-2
d_call: TRBD1
cdr3_nt: TGTGCCAGTAGTAGCTCCCGCACAGGGGGCATGTATGGCTACACCTTC
cdr3_aa: CASSSSRTGGMYGYTF

v_call: TRBV7-9
clone_size: .
j_call: TRBJ2-5
d_call: .
cdr3_nt: TGTGCCAGCAGCTTATATGGGGAGCTCCAAGAGACCCAGTACTTC
cdr3_aa: CASSLYGELQETQYF

v_call: TRBV18
clone_size: .
j_call: TRBJ1-1
d_call: .
cdr3_nt: TGTGCCAGCTCACCACCGGCGCCTCATTCGGGGGGAACAACTGAAGCTTTCTTT
cdr3_aa: CASSPPAPHSGGTTEAFF

v_call: TRBV11-1
clone_size: few
j_call: TRBJ2-7
d_call: .
cdr3_nt: TGTGCCAGCAGCTTAGTCGGACTCTTCTACGAGCAGTACTTC
cdr3_aa: CASSLVGLFYEQYF

v_call: TRBV7-3
clone_size: .
j_call: TRBJ1-1
d_call: TRBD1
cdr3_nt: TGTGCCAGCAGCCCCGGGGGACAGACGAACACTGAAGCTTTCTTT
cdr3_aa: CASSPGGQTNTEAFF

v_call: TRBV2
clone_size: .
j_call: TRBJ2-3
d_call: .
cdr3_nt: TGTGCCAGCAGGGACAGCGACACAGATACGCAGTATTTT
cdr3_aa: CASRDSDTDTQYF

v_call: TRBV25-1
clone_size: once
j_call: TRBJ2-7
d_call: TRBD2
cdr3_nt: TGTGCCAGCAGCCCTTTTAGCGGGATGAGCTCCTACGAGCAGTACTTC
cdr3_aa: CASSPFSGMSSYEQYF

v_call: TRBV20-1
clone_size: .
j_call: TRBJ2-7
d_call: .
cdr3_nt: TGCAGTGCTAGCGGGAACTACGAGCAGTACTTC
cdr3_aa: CSASGNYEQYF

v_call: TRBV6-5
clone_size: .
j_call: TRBJ2-3
d_call: .
cdr3_nt: TGTGCCAGCAGTTACAGCAGCACAGATACGCAGTATTTT
cdr3_aa: CASSYSSTDTQYF

v_call: TRBV5-1
clone_size: .
j_call: TRBJ2-1
d_call: .
cdr3_nt: TGCGCCAGCAGCACGCGAAAAAGACAGTCGTTGCCCCGAAATGAGCAGTTCTTC
cdr3_aa: CASSTRKRQSLPRNEQFF

v_call: TRBV28
clone_size: .
j_call: TRBJ1-6
d_call: TRBD1
cdr3_nt: TGTGCCAGCAGAAGACAGGGCTATTCACCCCTCCACTTT
cdr3_aa: CASRRQGYSPLHF

v_call: TRBV28
clone_size: .
j_call: TRBJ2-2
d_call: .
cdr3_nt: TGTGCCAGCAGTTTTTTAGAGAACACCGGGGAGCTGTTTTTT
cdr3_aa: CASSFLENTGELFF

v_call: TRBV30
clone_size: few
j_call: TRBJ2-7
d_call: TRBD2
cdr3_nt: TGTGCCTGGACTCGAGGTAGGACTAGCGGGGTCAGTTACGAGCAGTACTTC
cdr3_aa: CAWTRGRTSGVSYEQYF

v_call: TRBV12-5
clone_size: .
j_call: TRBJ2-2
d_call: TRBD1
cdr3_nt: TGTGCTAGTGGTTTGGTTGGACAGGTCGCGAACACCGGGGAGCTGTTTTTT
cdr3_aa: CASGLVGQVANTGELFF

v_call: TRBV27
clone_size: .
j_call: TRBJ2-1
d_call: .
cdr3_nt: TGTGCCAGCAGTTTTCGGGGAGGTTCCTACAATGAGCAGTTCTTC
cdr3_aa: CASSFRGGSYNEQFF

v_call: TRBV24-1
clone_size: .
j_call: TRBJ2-7
d_call: TRBD1
cdr3_nt: TGTGCCACCTCCCATCCTCAGGGGGCGGCCTACGAGCAGTACTTC
cdr3_aa: CATSHPQGAAYEQYF

v_call: TRBV2
clone_size: .
j_call: TRBJ1-4
d_call: .
cdr3_nt: TGTGCCAGCAGGGAACAGGGACTTAATGAAAAACTGTTTTTT
cdr3_aa: CASREQGLNEKLFF

v_call: TRBV3-1/TRBV3-2
clone_size: .
j_call: TRBJ2-7
d_call: TRBD2
cdr3_nt: TGTGCCAGCGGTGGGCGGGGGGGCCCCCACGAGCAGTACTTC
cdr3_aa: CASGGRGGPHEQYF

v_call: TRBV5-1
clone_size: .
j_call: TRBJ1-6
d_call: .
cdr3_nt: TGCGCCAGCAGCTTGCTGGGGGCGAATTCACCCCTCCACTTT
cdr3_aa: CASSLLGANSPLHF

v_call: TRBV19
clone_size: .
j_call: TRBJ2-2
d_call: TRBD1
cdr3_nt: TGTGCCAGTAGTACCCGACAGGGCGGCACCGGGGAGCTGTTTTTT
cdr3_aa: CASSTRQGGTGELFF

v_call: TRBV12-5
clone_size: .
j_call: TRBJ2-1
d_call: .
cdr3_nt: TGTGCCTCCTCCGGTGGGACTTACTCCTACAATGAGCAGTTCTTC
cdr3_aa: CASSGGTYSYNEQFF

v_call: TRBV11-1
clone_size: .
j_call: TRBJ2-1
d_call: .
cdr3_nt: TGTGCCAGCAGCTGGAAACAGAGATGGAACAATGAGCAGTTCTTC
cdr3_aa: CASSWKQRWNNEQFF

v_call: TRBV6-5
clone_size: .
j_call: TRBJ2-1
d_call: .
cdr3_nt: TGTGCCAGCAGTTCCCTAGTTGCAGACGGAAGCAATGAGCAGTTCTTC
cdr3_aa: CASSSLVADGSNEQFF

v_call: TRBV7-2
clone_size: .
j_call: TRBJ2-7
d_call: .
cdr3_nt: TGTGCCAGCAGCTTAGGTGGCAGAACCTACGAGCAGTACTTC
cdr3_aa: CASSLGGRTYEQYF

v_call: TRBV10-1
clone_size: .
j_call: TRBJ2-7
d_call: .
cdr3_nt: TGCGCCAGCAGTGAGGTTTACCATGCAGGGCCTATCCACGAGCAGTACTTC
cdr3_aa: CASSEVYHAGPIHEQYF

v_call: TRBV11-1
clone_size: .
j_call: TRBJ2-5
d_call: TRBD2
cdr3_nt: TGTGCCAGCAGCTCGCTACGGCGGGGGGGTGGGGAGACCCAGTACTTC
cdr3_aa: CASSSLRRGGGETQYF

v_call: TRBV27
clone_size: .
j_call: TRBJ2-1
d_call: TRBD2
cdr3_nt: TGTGCCAGCAGCCAAGGACTAGCGGGTAGCTCTTACAATGAGCAGTTCTTC
cdr3_aa: CASSQGLAGSSYNEQFF

v_call: TRBV29-1
clone_size: few
j_call: TRBJ1-1
d_call: .
cdr3_nt: TGCAGCGGTACTGCTATGAACACTGAAGCTTTCTTT
cdr3_aa: CSGTAMNTEAFF

v_call: TRBV15
clone_size: .
j_call: TRBJ1-1
d_call: .
cdr3_nt: TGTGCCACCAGCAGAGATTATCGGCACAGGCAACGGGTCACTGAAGCTTTCTTT
cdr3_aa: CATSRDYRHRQRVTEAFF

v_call: TRBV5-5
clone_size: .
j_call: TRBJ1-1
d_call: .
cdr3_nt: TGTGCCAGCAGCTTGGCCGTTGAGGGCACTGAAGCTTTCTTT
cdr3_aa: CASSLAVEGTEAFF

v_call: TRBV6-2/TRBV6-3
clone_size: .
j_call: TRBJ2-3
d_call: TRBD1
cdr3_nt: TGTGCCAGCAGTAAACAGGGACAGGGAACAGATACGCAGTATTTT
cdr3_aa: CASSKQGQGTDTQYF

v_call: TRBV27
clone_size: .
j_call: TRBJ2-7
d_call: TRBD2
cdr3_nt: TGTGCCAGCAGCACGGGACTAGCGGGAGTGCGTGGGGGCGAGCAGTACTTC
cdr3_aa: CASSTGLAGVRGGEQYF